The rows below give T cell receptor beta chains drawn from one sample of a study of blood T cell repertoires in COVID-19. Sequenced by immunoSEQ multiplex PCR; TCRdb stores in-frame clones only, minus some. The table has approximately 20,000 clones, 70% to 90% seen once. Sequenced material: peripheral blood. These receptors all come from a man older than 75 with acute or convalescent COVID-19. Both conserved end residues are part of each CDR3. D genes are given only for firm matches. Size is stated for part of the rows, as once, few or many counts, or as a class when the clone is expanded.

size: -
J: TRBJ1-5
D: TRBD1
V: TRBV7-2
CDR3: CASSFRDRDNQPQHF
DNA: TGTGCCAGCAGCTTCAGGGACAGAGACAATCAGCCCCAGCATTTT

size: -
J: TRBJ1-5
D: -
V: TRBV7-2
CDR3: CASSFGSRDNQPQHF
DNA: TGTGCCAGCAGCTTCGGGAGCAGGGACAATCAGCCCCAGCATTTT

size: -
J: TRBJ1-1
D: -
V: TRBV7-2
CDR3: CASSPQPGGSTEAFF
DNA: TGTGCCAGCAGCCCTCAACCGGGGGGGAGCACTGAAGCTTTCTTT

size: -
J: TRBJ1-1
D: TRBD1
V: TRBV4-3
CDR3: CASSPRQGSITEAFF
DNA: TGCGCCAGCAGCCCTCGACAGGGGAGTATCACTGAAGCTTTCTTT

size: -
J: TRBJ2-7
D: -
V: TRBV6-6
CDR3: CASIGAGGPYEQYF
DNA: TGTGCCAGCATAGGGGCAGGTGGGCCCTACGAGCAGTACTTC

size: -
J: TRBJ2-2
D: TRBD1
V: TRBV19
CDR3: CASRDRTGGFGELFF
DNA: TGTGCCAGTAGGGATCGCACAGGGGGGTTCGGGGAGCTGTTTTTT

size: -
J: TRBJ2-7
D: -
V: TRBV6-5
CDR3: CASTSPGVATYEQYF
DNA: TGTGCCAGCACCTCCCCGGGGGTAGCTACCTACGAGCAGTACTTC

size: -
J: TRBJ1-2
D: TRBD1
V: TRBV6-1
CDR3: CASSPETGNYGYTF
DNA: TGTGCCAGCAGTCCCGAGACAGGGAACTATGGCTACACCTTC

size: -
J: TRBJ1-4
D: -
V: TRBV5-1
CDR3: CASSPTTGKTNEKLFF
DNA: TGCGCCAGCAGCCCGACAACAGGGAAAACTAATGAAAAACTGTTTTTT

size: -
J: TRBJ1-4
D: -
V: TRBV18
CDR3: CASSPGVNEKLFF
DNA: TGTGCCAGCTCACCCGGGGTTAATGAAAAACTGTTTTTT

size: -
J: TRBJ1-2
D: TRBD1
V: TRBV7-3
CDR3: CASSAGQGYGYTF
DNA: TGTGCCAGCAGCGCCGGACAGGGCTATGGCTACACCTTC

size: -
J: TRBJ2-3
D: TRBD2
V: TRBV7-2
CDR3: CASSPTSGGSHTQYF
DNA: TGTGCCAGCAGCCCGACTAGCGGGGGGTCACATACGCAGTATTTT

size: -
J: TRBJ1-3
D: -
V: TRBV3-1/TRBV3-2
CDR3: CASSHIYRSSGNTIYF
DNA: TGTGCCAGCAGCCACATTTACCGGAGCTCTGGAAACACCATATATTTT

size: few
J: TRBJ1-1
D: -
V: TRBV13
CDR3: CASSSPVLRVAFF
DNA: TGTGCCAGCAGCTCCCCCGTTTTGAGGGTGGCTTTCTTT

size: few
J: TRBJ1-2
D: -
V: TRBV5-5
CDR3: CASSLARDGYTF
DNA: TGTGCCAGCAGCTTGGCCAGGGATGGCTACACCTTC

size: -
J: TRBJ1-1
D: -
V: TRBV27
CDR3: CATSRGGSENTEAFF
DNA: TGTGCCACCAGTCGGGGGGGCTCGGAGAACACTGAAGCTTTCTTT

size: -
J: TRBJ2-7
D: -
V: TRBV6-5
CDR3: CASSYSLTGSSYEQYF
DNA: TGTGCCAGCAGTTACTCGTTGACAGGCTCCTCCTACGAGCAGTACTTC

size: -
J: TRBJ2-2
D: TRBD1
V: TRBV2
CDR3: CASRRGTATGELFF
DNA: TGTGCCAGCAGACGTGGGACAGCCACCGGGGAGCTGTTTTTT

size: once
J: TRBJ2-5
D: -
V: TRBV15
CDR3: CATSGVIGPKRETQYF
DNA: TGTGCCACCAGCGGAGTAATAGGTCCGAAGCGAGAGACCCAGTACTTC

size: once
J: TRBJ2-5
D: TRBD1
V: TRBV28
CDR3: CASSRTGPRRTQYF
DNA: TGTGCCAGTTCCCGGACAGGCCCTCGGCGGACCCAGTACTTC

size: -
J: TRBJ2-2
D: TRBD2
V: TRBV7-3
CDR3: CASSPFGGDTGELFF
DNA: TGTGCCAGCAGCCCCTTTGGGGGGGACACCGGGGAGCTGTTTTTT

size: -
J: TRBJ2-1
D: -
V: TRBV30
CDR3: CAWSSKNEQFF
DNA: TGTGCCTGGAGCAGTAAGAATGAGCAGTTCTTC

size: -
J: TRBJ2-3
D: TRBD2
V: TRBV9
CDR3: CASSPYRQRGYTDTQYF
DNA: TGTGCCAGCAGCCCTTACAGACAGCGGGGGTACACAGATACGCAGTATTTT

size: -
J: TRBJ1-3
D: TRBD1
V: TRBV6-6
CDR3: CASSYGLGGSRNTIYF
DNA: TGTGCCAGCAGTTACGGTTTAGGGGGCTCGAGAAACACCATATATTTT

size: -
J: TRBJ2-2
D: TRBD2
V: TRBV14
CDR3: CASSAWRRAGGPRTGELFF
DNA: TGTGCCAGCAGCGCATGGCGACGAGCGGGGGGGCCTAGGACCGGGGAGCTGTTTTTT

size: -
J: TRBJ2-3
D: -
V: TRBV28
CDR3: CASGVTGRDTQYF
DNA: TGTGCCAGCGGTGTTACGGGGAGAGATACGCAGTATTTT

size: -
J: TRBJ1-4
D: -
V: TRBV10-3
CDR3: CAIGGSEKEKLFF
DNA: TGTGCCATCGGGGGCAGTGAGAAGGAAAAACTGTTTTTT